This TCR beta chain was captured by sequencing in a study of cytomegalovirus exposure and HLA in healthy donors. The count of this clone is one. Both 60 Vbeta primers and 13 Jbeta primers went into the PCR. Only in-frame clones appear in the TCRdb table, and some are missing; sequencing was by immunoSEQ multiplex PCR. The sample consists of about 140,000 clones, roughly three quarters of them appearing once. Germline CDR1 reads MDHEN; CDR2 reads SYDVKM. The CDR3 consists of 14 residues. Trimming took 6 bases from V and 6 from J, leaving 15 bases between them. This clonotype was obtained from a woman in her thirties or forties in good health and CMV-seronegative. J is TRBJ2-1 and V is TRBV28; D call uncertain. Sequenced input: PBMCs. The CDR3 bases are TGTGCCAGCAGGAGCGCGGCCAGCTCCAATGAGCAGTTCTTC. Amino acid sequence: CASRSAASSNEQFF.